The rows below give T cell receptor beta chains drawn from one sample of a study of T cell responses to AZD1222 COVID-19 vaccine. Repertoires were generated with immunoSEQ multiplex PCR, while TCRdb's copy carries only in-frame clones and drops some. Here the sample spans about 130,000 clones, about 92% being singletons. The sequences come from peripheral blood, collected on day 0 of MenACWY control vaccination. The receptors come from an adult in good health. Both conserved end residues are part of each CDR3. The D gene is left open where the match is weak. Clone size is stated in some rows and not others, as once, few, many or a class when expanded.

.	TRBD2	TRBV6-5	TRBJ2-3	CASSVGLGLTDTQYF	TGTGCCAGCAGCGTAGGACTAGGACTAACAGATACGCAGTATTTT
.	.	TRBV28	TRBJ2-3	CASTLGRGFQGDTQYF	TGTGCCAGCACACTCGGGCGGGGCTTTCAGGGAGATACGCAGTATTTT
few	.	TRBV6-2/TRBV6-3	TRBJ1-4	CASSYPPHGGGEKLFF	TGTGCCAGCAGTTACCCTCCGCACGGGGGGGGCGAAAAACTGTTTTTT
.	TRBD2	TRBV6-4	TRBJ2-1	CASSESAGGTDEQFF	TGTGCCAGCAGTGAATCGGCGGGGGGAACGGATGAGCAGTTCTTC
.	TRBD1	TRBV6-2/TRBV6-3	TRBJ2-3	CASSYRTGGTDTQYF	TGTGCCAGCAGTTACCGGACAGGGGGCACAGATACGCAGTATTTT
.	.	TRBV28	TRBJ2-3	CASIPGLAISTDTQYF	TGTGCCAGCATTCCCGGTTTGGCGATCAGCACAGATACGCAGTATTTT
few	.	TRBV30	TRBJ1-3	CGALRSGNTIYF	TGTGGGGCGCTACGCTCTGGAAACACCATATATTTT
once	TRBD1	TRBV6-4	TRBJ1-4	CASRDQTGGVVTNEKLFF	TGTGCCAGCAGAGACCAGACAGGGGGCGTTGTAACTAATGAAAAACTGTTTTTT
.	.	TRBV9	TRBJ1-3	CASSSPSGSGNTIYF	TGTGCCAGCAGCTCCCCCTCGGGGTCCGGAAACACCATATATTTT
.	TRBD2	TRBV5-4	TRBJ2-7	CASSPQEGLASEQYF	TGTGCCAGCAGCCCGCAGGAGGGACTAGCGTCCGAGCAGTACTTC
.	.	TRBV28	TRBJ1-4	CASTPRAVNDEKLFF	TGTGCCAGCACCCCCCGCGCAGTCAATGATGAAAAACTGTTTTTT
.	.	TRBV7-8	TRBJ1-6	CASSTRTNHGATLPLHF	TGTGCCAGCAGCACCCGGACCAATCACGGTGCCACCCTCCCCCTCCACTTT
few	.	TRBV21-1	TRBJ2-5	CASSKPRWQETQYF	TGTGCCAGCAGCAAGCCCCGCTGGCAAGAGACCCAGTACTTC
.	.	TRBV19	TRBJ1-5	CASSPDGGNQPQHF	TGTGCCAGTAGTCCCGACGGGGGCAATCAGCCCCAGCATTTT
.	TRBD1	TRBV19	TRBJ2-2	CASSMLDRATGELFF	TGTGCCAGTAGTATGTTAGACAGGGCCACCGGGGAGCTGTTTTTT
once	TRBD1	TRBV28	TRBJ1-5	CASRRGQANQPQHF	TGTGCCAGCAGAAGAGGACAGGCGAATCAGCCCCAGCATTTT
.	TRBD1	TRBV2	TRBJ1-2	CASRGQGSYGYTF	TGTGCCAGCAGGGGACAGGGAAGCTATGGCTACACCTTC
.	.	TRBV7-8	TRBJ2-1	CASSFYGYNEQFF	TGTGCCAGCAGCTTTTATGGGTACAATGAGCAGTTCTTC
.	TRBD2	TRBV2	TRBJ2-4	CASSVAGGDIQYF	TGTGCCAGCAGTGTAGCGGGAGGGGACATTCAGTACTTC
.	.	TRBV6-5	TRBJ1-2	CASSYRSGANYGYTF	TGTGCCAGCAGTTACAGATCAGGGGCTAACTATGGCTACACCTTC
.	.	TRBV15	TRBJ1-1	CATSRTKNTEAFF	TGTGCCACCAGCAGGACAAAAAACACTGAAGCTTTCTTT
.	TRBD2	TRBV3-1/TRBV3-2	TRBJ2-1	CASRWASGADEQFF	TGTGCCAGCAGGTGGGCTAGCGGGGCCGATGAGCAGTTCTTC
.	TRBD1	TRBV30	TRBJ1-5	CAWEGQGGQPQHF	TGTGCCTGGGAAGGACAGGGAGGTCAGCCCCAGCATTTT
.	.	TRBV4-1	TRBJ1-4	CASSQVGGPTNEKLFF	TGCGCCAGCAGCCAAGTCGGGGGGCCCACTAATGAAAAACTGTTTTTT
.	.	TRBV14	TRBJ1-2	CASSQAGNYGYTF	TGTGCCAGCAGCCAAGCAGGGAACTATGGCTACACCTTC
.	TRBD1	TRBV7-9	TRBJ2-2	CASSPSTGGTGELFF	TGTGCCAGCAGCCCATCGACAGGGGGCACCGGGGAGCTGTTTTTT
.	.	TRBV20-1	TRBJ2-1	CSARAPDEQFF	TGCAGTGCTAGAGCCCCAGATGAGCAGTTCTTC
.	.	TRBV28	TRBJ2-2	CASSTHGNTGELFF	TGTGCCAGCAGCACACACGGTAACACCGGGGAGCTGTTTTTT
.	TRBD1	TRBV7-3	TRBJ2-1	CASSQLPGQGAHEQFF	TGTGCCAGCAGCCAATTACCGGGACAGGGTGCTCATGAGCAGTTCTTC
once	.	TRBV12-3/TRBV12-4	TRBJ2-2	CASSPRGTGELFF	TGTGCCAGCAGCCCCCGGGGAACCGGGGAGCTGTTTTTT
.	.	TRBV27	TRBJ1-1	CASSLGTGRGLNTEAFF	TGTGCCAGCAGCCTAGGGACCGGACGTGGCCTGAACACTGAAGCTTTCTTT
.	.	TRBV27	TRBJ2-3	CASSLRDSIPDTQYF	TGTGCCAGCAGTTTAAGGGACTCCATCCCAGATACGCAGTATTTT
.	.	TRBV4-1	TRBJ2-2	CASTLVGTGELFF	TGCGCCAGCACCCTGGTGGGAACCGGGGAGCTGTTTTTT
.	.	TRBV7-6	TRBJ2-2	CASTSSPLGGTGELFF	TGTGCCAGCACCTCAAGCCCCCTCGGAGGGACCGGGGAGCTGTTTTTT
.	TRBD1	TRBV5-5	TRBJ2-5	CASSLALDRGATQYF	TGTGCCAGCAGCTTGGCATTGGACAGGGGAGCGACCCAGTACTTC
.	.	TRBV27	TRBJ1-2	CASSSLDTNYGYTF	TGTGCCAGCAGTTCCCTGGACACTAACTATGGCTACACCTTC
.	TRBD1	TRBV19	TRBJ2-5	CASSKGTGGGETQYF	TGTGCCAGTAGTAAAGGGACAGGGGGAGGAGAGACCCAGTACTTC
.	.	TRBV2	TRBJ2-3	CASSEGPDTQYF	TGTGCCAGCAGTGAAGGTCCAGATACGCAGTATTTT
.	TRBD1	TRBV29-1	TRBJ2-7	CSVEGTGSFNEQYF	TGCAGCGTTGAGGGGACAGGGAGCTTCAACGAGCAGTACTTC
.	.	TRBV3-1/TRBV3-2	TRBJ1-6	CASSQDYDRNSPLHF	TGTGCCAGCAGCCAAGACTACGACCGAAATTCACCCCTCCACTTT
.	.	TRBV2	TRBJ1-4	CASSETAGGLFF	TGTGCCAGCAGTGAAACGGCCGGGGGACTGTTTTTT
.	TRBD1	TRBV19	TRBJ1-5	CASSIVGTGQPQHF	TGTGCCAGTAGTATAGTCGGGACAGGGCAGCCCCAGCATTTT
.	.	TRBV27	TRBJ1-4	CASSRDATNEKLFF	TGTGCCAGCAGTCGAGATGCAACTAATGAAAAACTGTTTTTT
.	.	TRBV28	TRBJ1-5	CASTHRLGPNQPQHF	TGTGCCAGCACCCACCGACTAGGTCCTAATCAGCCCCAGCATTTT
.	TRBD1	TRBV7-3	TRBJ2-2	CASSPKTGINTGELFF	TGTGCCAGCAGCCCCAAGACAGGGATTAACACCGGGGAGCTGTTTTTT
.	.	TRBV19	TRBJ2-6	CASSIGDGTFSSGANVLTF	TGTGCCAGTAGTATAGGGGACGGTACCTTTTCCTCTGGGGCCAACGTCCTGACTTTC
.	.	TRBV12-3/TRBV12-4	TRBJ2-1	CASSLGEEQFF	TGTGCCAGCAGTTTAGGGGAGGAGCAGTTCTTC
once	TRBD2	TRBV9	TRBJ2-3	CASSVEAGGPTDTQYF	TGTGCCAGCAGCGTAGAGGCGGGAGGACCCACAGATACGCAGTATTTT
.	.	TRBV30	TRBJ1-3	CAWSAHDRHSGNTIYF	TGTGCCTGGAGTGCTCATGACAGGCACTCTGGAAACACCATATATTTT
.	.	TRBV7-9	TRBJ1-1	CASSWDGNTEAFF	TGTGCCAGCAGCTGGGACGGCAACACTGAAGCTTTCTTT
.	.	TRBV10-3	TRBJ2-5	CAIRDHGGETQYF	TGTGCCATCCGCGACCACGGCGGGGAGACCCAGTACTTC
.	.	TRBV24-1	TRBJ2-2	CATSEGGQGNTGELFF	TGTGCCACCAGTGAAGGCGGGCAGGGCAACACCGGGGAGCTGTTTTTT
.	TRBD1	TRBV3-1/TRBV3-2	TRBJ1-3	CASSQAPTGGADTIYF	TGTGCCAGCAGCCAAGCACCAACAGGGGGCGCGGACACCATATATTTT
.	.	TRBV19	TRBJ1-5	CASRWGGQPQHF	TGTGCCAGTAGATGGGGGGGTCAGCCCCAGCATTTT
.	.	TRBV6-5	TRBJ1-4	CASTFLSGNEKLFF	TGTGCCAGCACCTTTCTCAGCGGTAATGAAAAACTGTTTTTT
.	TRBD2	TRBV7-9	TRBJ2-5	CASSIDGLAGETQYF	TGTGCCAGCAGCATAGACGGACTAGCGGGAGAGACCCAGTACTTC
.	TRBD2	TRBV28	TRBJ2-5	CASSPPGLAEQETQYF	TGTGCCAGCAGTCCCCCGGGACTAGCGGAGCAAGAGACCCAGTACTTC
.	.	TRBV18	TRBJ1-2	CASSPQDRYGYTF	TGTGCCAGCTCACCACAGGACCGCTATGGCTACACCTTC
.	.	TRBV6-6	TRBJ2-5	CASSESRETQYF	TGTGCCAGCAGTGAGAGTAGGGAGACCCAGTACTTC